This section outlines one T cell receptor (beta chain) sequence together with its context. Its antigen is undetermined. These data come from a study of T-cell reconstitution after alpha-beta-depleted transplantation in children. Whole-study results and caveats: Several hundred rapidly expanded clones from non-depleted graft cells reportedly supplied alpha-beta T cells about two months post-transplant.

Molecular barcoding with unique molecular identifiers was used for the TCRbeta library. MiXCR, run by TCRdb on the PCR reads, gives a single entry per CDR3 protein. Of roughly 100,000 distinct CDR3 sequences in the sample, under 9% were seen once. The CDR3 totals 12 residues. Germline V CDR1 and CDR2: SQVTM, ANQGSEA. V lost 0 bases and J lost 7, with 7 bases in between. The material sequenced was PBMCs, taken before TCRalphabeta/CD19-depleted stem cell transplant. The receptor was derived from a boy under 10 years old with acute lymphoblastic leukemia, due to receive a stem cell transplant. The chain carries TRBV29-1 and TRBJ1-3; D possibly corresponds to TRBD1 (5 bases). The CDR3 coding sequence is TGCAGCGTTGAAGAGGCAGGGAACACCATATATTTT. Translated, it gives CSVEEAGNTIYF.